This TCR beta chain emerged from a study of cytomegalovirus exposure and HLA in healthy donors. Trimming stripped 5 bases from V and 3 bases from J, with 26 bases between. From germline, CDR1 is SGHAT and CDR2 FQDESV (reference sequence). The CDR3 totals 18 residues. A multiplex PCR was run with 60 Vbeta primers and 13 Jbeta primers. This table comes from immunoSEQ multiplex PCR, and its TCRdb copy is limited to in-frame clones, with some not included. Of nearly 95,000 clones listed, roughly three quarters were seen once; the top ten hold about 4%. This TCR came from a woman aged 40 to 50 in good health and CMV-seronegative. The chain combines TRBV11-1 with TRBJ2-7, with D perhaps matching TRBD1 (6 bases). Sequencing was done on a sample of PBMCs. The CDR3: CASSETTSTPGQRYEQYF. CDR3 nucleotides: TGTGCCAGCAGCGAAACTACAAGCACTCCGGGACAACGCTACGAGCAGTACTTC.